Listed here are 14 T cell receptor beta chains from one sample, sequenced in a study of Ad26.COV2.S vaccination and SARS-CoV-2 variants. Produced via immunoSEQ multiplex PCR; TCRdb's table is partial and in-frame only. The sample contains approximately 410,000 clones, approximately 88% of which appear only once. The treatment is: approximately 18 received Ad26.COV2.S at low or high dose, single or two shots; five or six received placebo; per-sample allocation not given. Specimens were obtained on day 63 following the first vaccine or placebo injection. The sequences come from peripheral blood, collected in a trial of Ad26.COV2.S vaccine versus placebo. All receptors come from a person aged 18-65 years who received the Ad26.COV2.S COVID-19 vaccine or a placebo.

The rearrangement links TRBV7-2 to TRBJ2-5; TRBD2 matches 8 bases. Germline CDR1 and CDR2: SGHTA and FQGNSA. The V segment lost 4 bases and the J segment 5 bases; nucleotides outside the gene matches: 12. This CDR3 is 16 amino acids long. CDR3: CASSSQPAGAGETQYF. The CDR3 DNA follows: TGTGCCAGCAGCTCCCAACCAGCGGGGGCAGGGGAGACCCAGTACTTC.

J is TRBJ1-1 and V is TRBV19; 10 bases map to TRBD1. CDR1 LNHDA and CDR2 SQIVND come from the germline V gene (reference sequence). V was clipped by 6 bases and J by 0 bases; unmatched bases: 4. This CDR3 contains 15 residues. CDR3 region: CASRPGQGMNTEAFF. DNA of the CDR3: TGTGCCAGTAGGCCGGGACAGGGGATGAACACTGAAGCTTTCTTT.

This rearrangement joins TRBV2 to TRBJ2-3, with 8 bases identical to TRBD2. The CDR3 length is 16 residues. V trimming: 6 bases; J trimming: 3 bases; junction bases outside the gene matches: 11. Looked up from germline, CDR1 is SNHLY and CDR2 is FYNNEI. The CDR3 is CASSANRPSGTDTQYF. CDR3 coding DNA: TGTGCCAGCAGCGCCAACAGGCCTAGCGGGACAGATACGCAGTATTTT.

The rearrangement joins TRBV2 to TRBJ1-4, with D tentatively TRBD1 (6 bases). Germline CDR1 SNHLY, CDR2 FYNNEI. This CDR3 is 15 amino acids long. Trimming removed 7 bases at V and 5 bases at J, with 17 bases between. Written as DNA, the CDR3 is TGTGCCAGCAATAAGGGTGACAGGAGAAATGAAAAACTGTTTTTT. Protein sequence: CASNKGDRRNEKLFF.

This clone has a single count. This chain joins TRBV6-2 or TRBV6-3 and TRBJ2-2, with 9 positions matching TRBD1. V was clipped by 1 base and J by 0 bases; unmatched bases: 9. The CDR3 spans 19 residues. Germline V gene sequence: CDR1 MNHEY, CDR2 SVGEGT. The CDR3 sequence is CASSYFWDRVGANTGELFF. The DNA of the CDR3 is TGTGCCAGCAGTTACTTCTGGGACAGGGTCGGCGCGAACACCGGGGAGCTGTTTTTT.

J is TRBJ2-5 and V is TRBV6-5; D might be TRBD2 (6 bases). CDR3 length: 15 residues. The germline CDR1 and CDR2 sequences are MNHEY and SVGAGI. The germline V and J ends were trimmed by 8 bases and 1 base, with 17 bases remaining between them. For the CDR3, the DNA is TGTGCCAGCCAACCTGTCCGGGGGATCCAAGAGACCCAGTACTTC. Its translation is CASQPVRGIQETQYF.

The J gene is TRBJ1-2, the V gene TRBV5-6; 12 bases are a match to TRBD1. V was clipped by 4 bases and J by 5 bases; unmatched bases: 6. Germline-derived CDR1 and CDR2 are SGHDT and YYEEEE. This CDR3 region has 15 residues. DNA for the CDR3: TGTGCCAGCAGCGGGGGACAGGGGGCTAGGTATGGCTACACCTTC. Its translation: CASSGGQGARYGYTF.

The CDR3, as DNA: TGTGCCAGCAGTTCAAGCCGGACTAGCCTGACAGATACGCAGTATTTT. This sequence encodes CASSSSRTSLTDTQYF. The chain uses TRBV6-2 or TRBV6-3 and TRBJ2-3, with 8 bases that match TRBD2. Germline CDR1 and CDR2: MNHEY and SVGEGT. V shed 4 bases and J 3 bases; nucleotides not matched to a gene: 9. The CDR3 has 16 amino acids.

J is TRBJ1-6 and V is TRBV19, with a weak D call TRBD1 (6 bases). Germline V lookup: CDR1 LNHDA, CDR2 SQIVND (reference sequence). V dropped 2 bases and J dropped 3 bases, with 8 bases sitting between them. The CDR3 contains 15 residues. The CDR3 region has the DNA TGTGCCAGTAGTATAAAGGGGGTCTATAATTCACCCCTCCACTTT. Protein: CASSIKGVYNSPLHF.

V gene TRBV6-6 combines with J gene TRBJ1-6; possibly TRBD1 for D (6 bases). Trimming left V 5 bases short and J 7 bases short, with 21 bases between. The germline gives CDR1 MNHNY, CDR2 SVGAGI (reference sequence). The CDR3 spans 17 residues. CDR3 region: CASSPLSLQGRNSPLHF. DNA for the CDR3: TGTGCCAGCAGTCCTCTAAGCCTACAGGGACGGAATTCACCCCTCCACTTT.

CDR3 sequence (DNA): TGTGCCAGCAGCAGGACTCAGTCCTACGAGCAGTACTTC. Its translation is CASSRTQSYEQYF. This chain links TRBV7-8 with TRBJ2-7; the D gene is possibly TRBD2 (5 bases). Deletions cut 5 bases from V and 1 base from J, with 9 bases between. Germline-derived CDR1 and CDR2 are SGHVS and FQNEAQ. The CDR3 runs 13 residues.

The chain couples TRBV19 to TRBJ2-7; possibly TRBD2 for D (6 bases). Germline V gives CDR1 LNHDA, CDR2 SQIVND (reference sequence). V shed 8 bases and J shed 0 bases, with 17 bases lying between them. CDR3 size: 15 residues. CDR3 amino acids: CASGAGGSSSYEQYF. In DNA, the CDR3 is TGTGCCAGTGGGGCCGGGGGATCAAGCTCCTACGAGCAGTACTTC.

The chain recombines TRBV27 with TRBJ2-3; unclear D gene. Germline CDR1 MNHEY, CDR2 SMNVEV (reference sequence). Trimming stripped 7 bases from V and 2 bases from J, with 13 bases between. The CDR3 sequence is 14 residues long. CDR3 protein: CASMPSRITDTQYF. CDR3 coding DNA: TGTGCCAGCATGCCCTCTAGAATCACAGATACGCAGTATTTT.

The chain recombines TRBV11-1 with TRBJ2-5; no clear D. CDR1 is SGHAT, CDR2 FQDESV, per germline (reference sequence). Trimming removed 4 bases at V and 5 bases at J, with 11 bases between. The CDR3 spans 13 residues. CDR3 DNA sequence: TGTGCCAGCAGCTCGAGGACCGGTGAGACCCAGTACTTC. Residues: CASSSRTGETQYF.